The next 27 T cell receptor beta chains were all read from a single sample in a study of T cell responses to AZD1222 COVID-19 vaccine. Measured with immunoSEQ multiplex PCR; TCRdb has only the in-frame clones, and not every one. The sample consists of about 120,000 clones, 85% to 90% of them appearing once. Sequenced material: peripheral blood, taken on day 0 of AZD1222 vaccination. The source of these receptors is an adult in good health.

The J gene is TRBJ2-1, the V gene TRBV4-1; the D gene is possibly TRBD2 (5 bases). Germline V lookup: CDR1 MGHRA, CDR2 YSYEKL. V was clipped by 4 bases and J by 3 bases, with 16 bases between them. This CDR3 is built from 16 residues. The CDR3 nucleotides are TGCGCCAGCAGCCCCGAGGAGGCGGTACTCTACAATGAGCAGTTCTTC. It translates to CASSPEEAVLYNEQFF.

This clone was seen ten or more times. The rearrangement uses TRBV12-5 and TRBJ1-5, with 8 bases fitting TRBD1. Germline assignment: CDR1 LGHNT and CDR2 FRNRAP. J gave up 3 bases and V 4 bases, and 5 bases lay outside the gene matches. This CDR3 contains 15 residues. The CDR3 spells CASGYPDRDNQPQHF. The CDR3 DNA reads TGTGCTAGTGGTTACCCGGACAGGGACAATCAGCCCCAGCATTTT. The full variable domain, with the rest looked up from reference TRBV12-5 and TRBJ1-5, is DARVTQTPRHKVTEMGQEVTMRCQPILGHNTVFWYRQTMMQGLELLAYFRNRAPLDDSGMPKDRFSAEMPDATLATLKIQPSEPRDSAVYFCASGYPDRDNQPQHFGDGTRLSIL.

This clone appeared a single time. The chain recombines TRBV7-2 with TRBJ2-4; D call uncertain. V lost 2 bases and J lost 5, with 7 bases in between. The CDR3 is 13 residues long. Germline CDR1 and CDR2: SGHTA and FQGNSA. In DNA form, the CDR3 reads TGTGCCAGCAGCTTATGGACGGAAAACATTCAGTACTTC. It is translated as CASSLWTENIQYF.

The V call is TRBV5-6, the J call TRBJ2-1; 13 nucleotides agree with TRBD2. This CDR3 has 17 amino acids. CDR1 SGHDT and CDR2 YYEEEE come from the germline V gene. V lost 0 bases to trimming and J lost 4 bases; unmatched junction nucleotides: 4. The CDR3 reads CASSLVGTSGEYNEQFF. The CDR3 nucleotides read TGTGCCAGCAGCTTGGTCGGGACTAGCGGGGAGTACAATGAGCAGTTCTTC.

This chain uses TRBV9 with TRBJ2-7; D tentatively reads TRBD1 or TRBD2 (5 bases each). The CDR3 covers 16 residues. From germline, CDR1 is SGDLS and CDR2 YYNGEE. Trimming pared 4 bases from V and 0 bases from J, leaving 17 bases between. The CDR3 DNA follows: TGTGCCAGCAGCCCCTATTTGGGGGTGAGCTCCTACGAGCAGTACTTC. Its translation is CASSPYLGVSSYEQYF. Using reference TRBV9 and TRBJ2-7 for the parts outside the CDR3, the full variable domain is DSGVTQTPKHLITATGQRVTLRCSPRSGDLSVYWYQQSLDQGLQFLIQYYNGEERAKGNILERFSAQQFPDLHSELNLSSLELGDSALYFCASSPYLGVSSYEQYFGPGTRLTVT.

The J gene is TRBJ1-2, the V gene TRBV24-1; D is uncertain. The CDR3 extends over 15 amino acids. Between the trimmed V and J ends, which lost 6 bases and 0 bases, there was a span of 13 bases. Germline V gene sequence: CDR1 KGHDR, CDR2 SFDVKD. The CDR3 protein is CATSYYLPSNYGYTF. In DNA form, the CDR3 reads TGTGCCACCAGTTATTACCTACCTTCTAACTATGGCTACACCTTC.

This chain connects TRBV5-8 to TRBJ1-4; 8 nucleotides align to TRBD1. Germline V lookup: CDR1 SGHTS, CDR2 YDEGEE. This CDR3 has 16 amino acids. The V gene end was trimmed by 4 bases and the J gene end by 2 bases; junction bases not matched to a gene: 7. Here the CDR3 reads CASSPGQGGTNEKLFF. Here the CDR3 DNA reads TGTGCCAGCAGCCCTGGACAGGGAGGGACTAATGAAAAACTGTTTTTT.

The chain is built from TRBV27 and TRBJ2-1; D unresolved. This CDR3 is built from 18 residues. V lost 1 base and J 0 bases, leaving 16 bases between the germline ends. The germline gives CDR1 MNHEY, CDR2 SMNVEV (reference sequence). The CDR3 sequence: CASSLFSPTPSSYNEQFF. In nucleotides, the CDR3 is TGTGCCAGCAGTTTATTCTCCCCAACCCCCAGCTCCTACAATGAGCAGTTCTTC.

For the CDR3, the DNA is TGTGCCAGCAGTGAAGTTCCAGGGAACTATGGCTACACCTTC. It is translated as CASSEVPGNYGYTF. This chain connects TRBV6-1 to TRBJ1-2; tentatively, D is TRBD1 (5 bases). The V gene lost 1 base and the J gene lost 2 bases, with 8 bases spanning the gap. The CDR3 is 14 residues long. Germline V gene lookup returns CDR1 MNHNS and CDR2 SASEGT.

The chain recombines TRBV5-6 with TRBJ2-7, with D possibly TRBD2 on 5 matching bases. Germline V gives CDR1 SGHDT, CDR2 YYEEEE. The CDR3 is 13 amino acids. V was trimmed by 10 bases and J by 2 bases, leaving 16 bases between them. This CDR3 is CASSWTGTYEQYF. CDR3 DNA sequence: TGTGCCTCAAGTTGGACGGGGACCTACGAGCAGTACTTC.

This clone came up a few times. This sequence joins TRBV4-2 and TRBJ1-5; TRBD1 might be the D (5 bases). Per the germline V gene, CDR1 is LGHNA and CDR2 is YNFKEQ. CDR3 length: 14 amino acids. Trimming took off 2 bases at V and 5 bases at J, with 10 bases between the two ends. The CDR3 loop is CASSQRDWDQPQHF. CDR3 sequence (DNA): TGTGCCAGCAGCCAAAGGGACTGGGATCAGCCCCAGCATTTT.

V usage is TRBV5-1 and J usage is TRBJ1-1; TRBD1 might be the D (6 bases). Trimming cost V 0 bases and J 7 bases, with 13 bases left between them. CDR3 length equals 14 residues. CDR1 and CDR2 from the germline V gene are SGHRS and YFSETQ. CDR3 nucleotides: TGCGCCAGCAGCTTGGGACAGGTCGACAATGAAGCTTTCTTT. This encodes CASSLGQVDNEAFF.

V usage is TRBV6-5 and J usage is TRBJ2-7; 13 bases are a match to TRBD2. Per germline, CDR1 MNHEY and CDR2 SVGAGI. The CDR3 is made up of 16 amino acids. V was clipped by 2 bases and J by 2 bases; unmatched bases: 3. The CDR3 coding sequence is TGTGCCAGCAGTTACAGCGGGACTAGCGGGGCCTACGAGCAGTACTTC. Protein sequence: CASSYSGTSGAYEQYF.

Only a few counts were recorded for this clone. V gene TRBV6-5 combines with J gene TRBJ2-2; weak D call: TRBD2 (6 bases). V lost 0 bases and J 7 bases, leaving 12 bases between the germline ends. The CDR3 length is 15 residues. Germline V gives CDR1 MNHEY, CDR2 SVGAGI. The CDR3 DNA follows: TGTGCCAGCAGTTACTCGAGGAGGGGCATCGGGGAGCTGTTTTTT. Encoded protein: CASSYSRRGIGELFF.

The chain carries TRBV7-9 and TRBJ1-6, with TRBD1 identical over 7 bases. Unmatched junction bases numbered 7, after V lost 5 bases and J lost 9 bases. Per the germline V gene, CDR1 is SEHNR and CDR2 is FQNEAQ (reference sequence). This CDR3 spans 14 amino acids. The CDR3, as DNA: TGTGCCAGCAGCAACCTGGGGACAGCTTCACCCCTCCACTTT. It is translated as CASSNLGTASPLHF.

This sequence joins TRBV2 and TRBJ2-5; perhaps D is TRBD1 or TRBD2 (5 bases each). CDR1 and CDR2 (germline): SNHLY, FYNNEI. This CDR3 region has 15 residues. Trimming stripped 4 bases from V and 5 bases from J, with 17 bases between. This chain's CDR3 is CASSVGQGPGETQYF. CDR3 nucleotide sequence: TGTGCCAGCAGTGTGGGGCAGGGACCGGGGGAGACCCAGTACTTC.

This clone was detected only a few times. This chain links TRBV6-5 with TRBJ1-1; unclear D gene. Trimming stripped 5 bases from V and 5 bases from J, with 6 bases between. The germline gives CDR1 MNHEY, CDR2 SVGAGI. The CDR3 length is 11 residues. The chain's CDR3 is CASSPGTEAFF. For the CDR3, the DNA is TGTGCCAGCAGTCCCGGGACTGAAGCTTTCTTT.

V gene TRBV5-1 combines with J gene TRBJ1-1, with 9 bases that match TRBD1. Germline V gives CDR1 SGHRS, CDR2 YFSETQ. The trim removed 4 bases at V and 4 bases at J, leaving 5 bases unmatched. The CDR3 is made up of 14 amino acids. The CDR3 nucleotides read TGCGCCAGCAGCGCAACAGGGGGCGGCACTGAAGCTTTCTTT. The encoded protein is CASSATGGGTEAFF.

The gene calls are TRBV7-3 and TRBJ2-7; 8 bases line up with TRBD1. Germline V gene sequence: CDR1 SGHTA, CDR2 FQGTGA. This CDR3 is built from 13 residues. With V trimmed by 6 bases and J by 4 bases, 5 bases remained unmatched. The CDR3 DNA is TGTGCCAGCAGGTCCGGGACAGGATACGAGCAGTACTTC. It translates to CASRSGTGYEQYF.

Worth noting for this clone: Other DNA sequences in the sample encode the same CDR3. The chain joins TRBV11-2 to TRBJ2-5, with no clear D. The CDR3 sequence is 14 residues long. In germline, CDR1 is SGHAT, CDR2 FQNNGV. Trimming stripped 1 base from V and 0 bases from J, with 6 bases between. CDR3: CASSLALYQETQYF. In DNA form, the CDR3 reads TGTGCCAGCAGCTTAGCTCTGTACCAAGAGACCCAGTACTTC.

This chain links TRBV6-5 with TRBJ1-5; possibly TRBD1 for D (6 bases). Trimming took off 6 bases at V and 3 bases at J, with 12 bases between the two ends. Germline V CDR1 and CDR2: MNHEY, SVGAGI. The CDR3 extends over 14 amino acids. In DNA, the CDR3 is TGTGCCAGCAGACAGGGACGGAACAATCAGCCCCAGCATTTT. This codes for CASRQGRNNQPQHF.

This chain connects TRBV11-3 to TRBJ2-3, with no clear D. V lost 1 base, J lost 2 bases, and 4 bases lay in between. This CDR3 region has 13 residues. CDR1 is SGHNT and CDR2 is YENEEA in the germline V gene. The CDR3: CASSLVFTDTQYF. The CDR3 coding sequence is TGTGCCAGCAGCTTAGTCTTCACAGATACGCAGTATTTT.

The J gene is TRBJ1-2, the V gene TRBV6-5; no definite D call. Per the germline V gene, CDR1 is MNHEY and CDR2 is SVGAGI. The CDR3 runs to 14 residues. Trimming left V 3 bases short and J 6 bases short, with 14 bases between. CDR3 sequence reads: CASSYLGREDGYTF. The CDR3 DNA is TGTGCCAGCAGTTATCTCGGCAGAGAGGATGGCTACACCTTC.

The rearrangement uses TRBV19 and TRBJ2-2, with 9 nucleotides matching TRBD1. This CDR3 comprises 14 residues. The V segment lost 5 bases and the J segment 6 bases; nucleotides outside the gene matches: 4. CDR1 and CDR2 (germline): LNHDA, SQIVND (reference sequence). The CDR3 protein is CASSRDRVPGELFF. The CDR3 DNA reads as TGTGCCAGTAGTCGGGACAGGGTTCCCGGGGAGCTGTTTTTT.

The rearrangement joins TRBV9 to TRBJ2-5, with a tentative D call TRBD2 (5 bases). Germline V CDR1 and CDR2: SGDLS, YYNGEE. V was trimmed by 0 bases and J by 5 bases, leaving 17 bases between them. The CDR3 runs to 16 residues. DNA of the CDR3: TGTGCCAGCAGCGTAGCGGGGAATAACTTGGGCGAGACCCAGTACTTC. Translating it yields CASSVAGNNLGETQYF.

The CDR3 is CASSQDRGWTVDTGELFF. As DNA, the CDR3 is TGTGCCAGCAGCCAAGATAGGGGTTGGACAGTAGACACCGGGGAGCTGTTTTTT. The chain has TRBV3-1 (or the pseudogene TRBV3-2) and TRBJ2-2, with D perhaps TRBD1 (6 bases). Deletions cut 0 bases from V and 3 bases from J, with 17 bases between. Germline CDR1 and CDR2: LGHDT and YNNKEL (reference sequence). CDR3 length equals 18 residues.

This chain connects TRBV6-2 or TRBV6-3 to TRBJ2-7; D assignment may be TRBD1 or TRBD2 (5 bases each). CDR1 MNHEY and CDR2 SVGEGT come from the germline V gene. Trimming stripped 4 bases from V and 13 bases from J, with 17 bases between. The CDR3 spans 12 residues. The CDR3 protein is CASSSWGTALYF. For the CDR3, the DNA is TGTGCCAGCAGTTCCTGGGGGACGGCGCTTTACTTC.